These T cell receptor beta chains were read from a single sample in a study of blood T cell repertoires in COVID-19. Sequencing was performed with immunoSEQ multiplex PCR; in TCRdb, only in-frame clones are kept and a portion is missing. The sample lists about 220,000 clones; around 87% were seen once. The sample was peripheral blood. The receptors here all came from a woman between 50 and 59 years old with COVID-19, enrolled during active disease. The CDR3 runs from the conserved cysteine through the conserved F or W. A D gene is named only where the DNA matches it firmly. Rows give clone size only sometimes, using once, few, many, or a class for an expanded clone.

abundance: NA
len: 15
d_gene: TRBD1
v_gene: TRBV4-1
j_gene: TRBJ2-2
CDR3nt: TGCGCCAGCAGCCAACAGGACAGGGTCACCGGGGAGCTGTTTTTT
CDR3aa: CASSQQDRVTGELFF

abundance: once
len: 15
d_gene: TRBD2
v_gene: TRBV5-1
j_gene: TRBJ2-1
CDR3nt: TGCGCCAGCAGCCCCGGGGGGAACTCCTACAATGAGCAGTTCTTC
CDR3aa: CASSPGGNSYNEQFF

abundance: NA
len: 14
d_gene: TRBD1
v_gene: TRBV19
j_gene: TRBJ1-1
CDR3nt: TGTGCCAGTAAAAGGGTGGGACAGGAAACCGAAGCTTTCTTT
CDR3aa: CASKRVGQETEAFF

abundance: NA
len: 16
d_gene: NA
v_gene: TRBV5-8
j_gene: TRBJ2-2
CDR3nt: TGTGCCAGCAGCCAGAGCAGGGACACGAACACCGGGGAGCTGTTTTTT
CDR3aa: CASSQSRDTNTGELFF

abundance: NA
len: 14
d_gene: NA
v_gene: TRBV15
j_gene: TRBJ1-3
CDR3nt: TGTGCCACCAACAGACCGAGCTCTGGAAACACCATATATTTT
CDR3aa: CATNRPSSGNTIYF

abundance: NA
len: 14
d_gene: TRBD1
v_gene: TRBV7-9
j_gene: TRBJ2-3
CDR3nt: TGTGCCAGCAGCTCGACAGGGGATAGAGATACGCAGTATTTT
CDR3aa: CASSSTGDRDTQYF

abundance: NA
len: 14
d_gene: NA
v_gene: TRBV5-6
j_gene: TRBJ1-4
CDR3nt: TGTGCCAGCAGCTTACGGGTACTTAATGAAAAACTGTTTTTT
CDR3aa: CASSLRVLNEKLFF

abundance: NA
len: 11
d_gene: NA
v_gene: TRBV29-1
j_gene: TRBJ1-2
CDR3nt: TGCAGCGTTGAGGAGGGCTATGGCTACACCTTC
CDR3aa: CSVEEGYGYTF

abundance: NA
len: 12
d_gene: NA
v_gene: TRBV10-3
j_gene: TRBJ1-2
CDR3nt: TGTGCCATCAGTGAGTCAACGCAGGACTACACCTTC
CDR3aa: CAISESTQDYTF

abundance: NA
len: 13
d_gene: NA
v_gene: TRBV4-1
j_gene: TRBJ1-1
CDR3nt: TGCGCCAGCAGCTCGGGTCAAAAGACTGAAGCTTTCTTT
CDR3aa: CASSSGQKTEAFF

abundance: NA
len: 12
d_gene: NA
v_gene: TRBV20-1
j_gene: TRBJ2-7
CDR3nt: TGCAGTGCTAGTTCCGCAGGGAACGAGCAGTACTTC
CDR3aa: CSASSAGNEQYF

abundance: few
len: 14
d_gene: TRBD1
v_gene: TRBV2
j_gene: TRBJ1-2
CDR3nt: TGTGCCAGCAGGCCAAGACAGGGGGCTCGGGGCTACACCTTC
CDR3aa: CASRPRQGARGYTF

abundance: NA
len: 15
d_gene: TRBD1
v_gene: TRBV4-1
j_gene: TRBJ2-2
CDR3nt: TGCGCCAGCATGCCGGGACAGGGCGGCACCGGGGAGCTGTTTTTT
CDR3aa: CASMPGQGGTGELFF

abundance: NA
len: 18
d_gene: NA
v_gene: TRBV18
j_gene: TRBJ1-3
CDR3nt: TGTGCCAGCTCACCTCGACTGACTGGATTAAAGTCTGGAAACACCATATATTTT
CDR3aa: CASSPRLTGLKSGNTIYF

abundance: once
len: 16
d_gene: TRBD1
v_gene: TRBV7-2
j_gene: TRBJ2-2
CDR3nt: TGTGCCAGCAGCCGTCGGACAGGGATAACCACCGGGGAGCTGTTTTTT
CDR3aa: CASSRRTGITTGELFF

abundance: NA
len: 14
d_gene: NA
v_gene: TRBV4-1
j_gene: TRBJ2-3
CDR3nt: TGCGCCAGCAGCCAAGAACAGCCGCTAGATACGCAGTATTTT
CDR3aa: CASSQEQPLDTQYF

abundance: few
len: 14
d_gene: NA
v_gene: TRBV5-1
j_gene: TRBJ2-3
CDR3nt: TGCGCCAGCAGCCCGGGGGACAGCACAGATACGCAGTATTTT
CDR3aa: CASSPGDSTDTQYF

abundance: NA
len: 13
d_gene: NA
v_gene: TRBV30
j_gene: TRBJ1-5
CDR3nt: TGTGCCTGGAGTGTTGGGACAACTCAGCCCCAGCATTTT
CDR3aa: CAWSVGTTQPQHF

abundance: NA
len: 15
d_gene: NA
v_gene: TRBV14
j_gene: TRBJ1-1
CDR3nt: TGTGCCAGCAGCCGGCAAAGGGTGGGGAGCACTGAAGCTTTCTTT
CDR3aa: CASSRQRVGSTEAFF

abundance: NA
len: 16
d_gene: NA
v_gene: TRBV5-8
j_gene: TRBJ1-4
CDR3nt: TGTGCCAGCACCTCCGGACAGCTTGCAACTAATGAAAAACTGTTTTTT
CDR3aa: CASTSGQLATNEKLFF

abundance: NA
len: 15
d_gene: NA
v_gene: TRBV24-1
j_gene: TRBJ1-1
CDR3nt: TGTGCCACCAGTGATTCGAAGACACTTAACACTGAAGCTTTCTTT
CDR3aa: CATSDSKTLNTEAFF

abundance: NA
len: 15
d_gene: NA
v_gene: TRBV4-1
j_gene: TRBJ2-2
CDR3nt: TGCGCCAGCAGCCAAGGAGGGGGTCGGACCGGGGAGCTGTTTTTT
CDR3aa: CASSQGGGRTGELFF

abundance: NA
len: 14
d_gene: NA
v_gene: TRBV5-1
j_gene: TRBJ1-1
CDR3nt: TGCGCCAGCAGCTCGACAGTAAAGAACACTGAAGCTTTCTTT
CDR3aa: CASSSTVKNTEAFF

abundance: once
len: 19
d_gene: TRBD2
v_gene: TRBV7-9
j_gene: TRBJ2-3
CDR3nt: TGTGCCAGCAGTGGACCGGGACAAGCGACTAGCGGACACACAGATACGCAGTATTTT
CDR3aa: CASSGPGQATSGHTDTQYF

abundance: NA
len: 15
d_gene: TRBD1
v_gene: TRBV11-3
j_gene: TRBJ2-7
CDR3nt: TGTGCCAGCAGCTTGGGTCAACAGGGGGAATACGAGCAGTACTTC
CDR3aa: CASSLGQQGEYEQYF

abundance: once
len: 13
d_gene: NA
v_gene: TRBV6-2/TRBV6-3
j_gene: TRBJ1-5
CDR3nt: TGTGCCAGCAGTTCTCAGGGAAGGCAGCCCCAGCATTTT
CDR3aa: CASSSQGRQPQHF

abundance: NA
len: 17
d_gene: NA
v_gene: TRBV19
j_gene: TRBJ1-2
CDR3nt: TGTGCCAGTAGCGACCCACAGGGCCCATCCTCTAACTATGGCTACACCTTC
CDR3aa: CASSDPQGPSSNYGYTF

abundance: NA
len: 15
d_gene: NA
v_gene: TRBV4-2
j_gene: TRBJ2-3
CDR3nt: TGTGCCAGCAGCCAAGTCGGGAAGGGCACAGATACGCAGTATTTT
CDR3aa: CASSQVGKGTDTQYF

abundance: NA
len: 16
d_gene: TRBD1
v_gene: TRBV5-6
j_gene: TRBJ2-3
CDR3nt: TGTGCCAGCAGCTTGGCCGGGACAGGGGGCGCAGATACGCAGTATTTT
CDR3aa: CASSLAGTGGADTQYF

abundance: NA
len: 15
d_gene: NA
v_gene: TRBV11-2
j_gene: TRBJ1-5
CDR3nt: TGTGCCAGCAGCTTAGGCAGGGGCCCCAATCAGCCCCAGCATTTT
CDR3aa: CASSLGRGPNQPQHF

abundance: NA
len: 14
d_gene: NA
v_gene: TRBV10-3
j_gene: TRBJ2-3
CDR3nt: TGTGCCATCAGAGCGACTTCTAGCACAGATACGCAGTATTTT
CDR3aa: CAIRATSSTDTQYF

abundance: NA
len: 19
d_gene: TRBD2
v_gene: TRBV7-3
j_gene: TRBJ2-3
CDR3nt: TGTGCCAGCAGCACCAAGGGACTAGCGGGGGGGCCGGTGTCAGATACGCAGTATTTT
CDR3aa: CASSTKGLAGGPVSDTQYF

abundance: once
len: 16
d_gene: NA
v_gene: TRBV19
j_gene: TRBJ2-3
CDR3nt: TGTGCCAGTAGTATGGGTACGGGGGGCGGCACAGATACGCAGTATTTT
CDR3aa: CASSMGTGGGTDTQYF

abundance: NA
len: 15
d_gene: NA
v_gene: TRBV5-1
j_gene: TRBJ2-1
CDR3nt: TGCGCCAGCAGCTCTCTGACGGAGGGTGGCAATGAGCAGTTCTTC
CDR3aa: CASSSLTEGGNEQFF

abundance: NA
len: 13
d_gene: NA
v_gene: TRBV3-1/TRBV3-2
j_gene: TRBJ2-1
CDR3nt: TGTGCCAGCAGCCAAGTCGGAGGCAATGAGCAGTTCTTC
CDR3aa: CASSQVGGNEQFF

abundance: once
len: 14
d_gene: NA
v_gene: TRBV7-2
j_gene: TRBJ1-6
CDR3nt: TGTGCCAGCAGCTTTACAGCCTCAAATTCACCCCTCCACTTT
CDR3aa: CASSFTASNSPLHF

abundance: NA
len: 17
d_gene: TRBD1
v_gene: TRBV27
j_gene: TRBJ1-6
CDR3nt: TGTGCCAGCAGTGGGGGACAGGGGGCCTCCTATAATTCACCCCTCCACTTT
CDR3aa: CASSGGQGASYNSPLHF

abundance: NA
len: 14
d_gene: NA
v_gene: TRBV6-5
j_gene: TRBJ1-3
CDR3nt: TGTGCCAGCACCGGGCAGGGCGGCGGAAACACCATATATTTT
CDR3aa: CASTGQGGGNTIYF

abundance: NA
len: 14
d_gene: NA
v_gene: TRBV11-3
j_gene: TRBJ1-1
CDR3nt: TGTGCCAGCAGCTCTAATAGGGGAGGGACTGAAGCTTTCTTT
CDR3aa: CASSSNRGGTEAFF

abundance: NA
len: 15
d_gene: TRBD2
v_gene: TRBV9
j_gene: TRBJ2-1
CDR3nt: TGTGCCAGCAGCGTCTCGGGACTAGCGTTCAATGAGCAGTTCTTC
CDR3aa: CASSVSGLAFNEQFF

abundance: NA
len: 14
d_gene: NA
v_gene: TRBV7-2
j_gene: TRBJ2-2
CDR3nt: TGTGCCAGCAGCGTTGCCAGATCCACCGGGGAGCTGTTTTTT
CDR3aa: CASSVARSTGELFF

abundance: NA
len: 12
d_gene: NA
v_gene: TRBV29-1
j_gene: TRBJ1-2
CDR3nt: TGCAGCGCGGCCACAGGGAGCTATGGCTACACCTTC
CDR3aa: CSAATGSYGYTF

abundance: NA
len: 17
d_gene: TRBD1
v_gene: TRBV6-1
j_gene: TRBJ1-4
CDR3nt: TGTGCCAGCAGTGAAGCGGGGCGGACAGGCCTGTTGGAAAAACTGTTTTTT
CDR3aa: CASSEAGRTGLLEKLFF

abundance: NA
len: 15
d_gene: TRBD1
v_gene: TRBV14
j_gene: TRBJ1-1
CDR3nt: TGTGCCAGCAGCCAACCGGGACAGGGATACACTGAAGCTTTCTTT
CDR3aa: CASSQPGQGYTEAFF

abundance: NA
len: 14
d_gene: NA
v_gene: TRBV10-3
j_gene: TRBJ1-6
CDR3nt: TGTGCCATCAATTCTGGACAGCTCAATTCACCCCTCCACTTT
CDR3aa: CAINSGQLNSPLHF

abundance: NA
len: 16
d_gene: TRBD2
v_gene: TRBV5-1
j_gene: TRBJ2-2
CDR3nt: TGCGCCAGCAGCTACTTCGGACTAGAGAACACCGGGGAGCTGTTTTTT
CDR3aa: CASSYFGLENTGELFF

abundance: NA
len: 10
d_gene: NA
v_gene: TRBV2
j_gene: TRBJ1-4
CDR3nt: TGTGCCAGCAGGGGGCGGGAATTGTTTTTT
CDR3aa: CASRGRELFF

abundance: NA
len: 14
d_gene: NA
v_gene: TRBV7-9
j_gene: TRBJ1-2
CDR3nt: TGTGCCAGCAGCTTACTTAGGGGTTACTATGGCTACACCTTC
CDR3aa: CASSLLRGYYGYTF

abundance: NA
len: 18
d_gene: TRBD1
v_gene: TRBV5-4
j_gene: TRBJ1-6
CDR3nt: TGTGCCAGCAGGCCCCATCCCATCGGACAGGGGAATAATTCACCCCTCCACTTT
CDR3aa: CASRPHPIGQGNNSPLHF

abundance: NA
len: 14
d_gene: NA
v_gene: TRBV6-6
j_gene: TRBJ2-3
CDR3nt: TGTGCCAGCAGTCCAGGGACTGGGACAGATACGCAGTATTTT
CDR3aa: CASSPGTGTDTQYF

abundance: NA
len: 15
d_gene: TRBD2
v_gene: TRBV5-8
j_gene: TRBJ2-1
CDR3nt: TGTGCCAGCAGCAAGGGACTATTCTCCTACAATGAGCAGTTCTTC
CDR3aa: CASSKGLFSYNEQFF

abundance: few
len: 14
d_gene: NA
v_gene: TRBV2
j_gene: TRBJ1-1
CDR3nt: TGTGCCAGCAGATTGACAGGCCAGAACACTGAAGCTTTCTTT
CDR3aa: CASRLTGQNTEAFF

abundance: few
len: 16
d_gene: TRBD2
v_gene: TRBV7-8
j_gene: TRBJ2-7
CDR3nt: TGTGCCAGCAGCTTAGCCACGGGAGGTCCTTACTACGAGCAGTACTTC
CDR3aa: CASSLATGGPYYEQYF

abundance: NA
len: 13
d_gene: NA
v_gene: TRBV11-3
j_gene: TRBJ1-1
CDR3nt: TGTGCCAGCAGCCCCAGGGGTAACACTGAAGCTTTCTTT
CDR3aa: CASSPRGNTEAFF